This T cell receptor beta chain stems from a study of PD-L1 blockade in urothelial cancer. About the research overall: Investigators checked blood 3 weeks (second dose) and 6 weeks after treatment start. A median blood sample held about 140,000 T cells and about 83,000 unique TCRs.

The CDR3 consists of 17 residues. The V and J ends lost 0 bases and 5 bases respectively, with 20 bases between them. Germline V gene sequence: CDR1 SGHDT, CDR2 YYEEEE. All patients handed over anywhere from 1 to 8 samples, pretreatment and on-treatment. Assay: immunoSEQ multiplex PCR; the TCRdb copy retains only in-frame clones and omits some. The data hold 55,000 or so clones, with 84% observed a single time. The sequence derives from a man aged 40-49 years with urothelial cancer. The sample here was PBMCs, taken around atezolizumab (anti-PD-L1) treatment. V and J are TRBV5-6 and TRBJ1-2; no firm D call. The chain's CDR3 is CASSLARASSPSYGYTF. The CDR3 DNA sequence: TGTGCCAGCAGCTTGGCGAGGGCAAGCTCCCCATCTTATGGCTACACCTTC.